Listed below are T cell receptor beta chains from one sample, sequenced in a study of human T cells and chemical hapten exposure. TCRdb redid the calling of the RACE reads with MiXCR, one entry per CDR3 protein. The sample shows about 140,000 distinct CDR3 sequences, approximately 12% of them seen only once. The sequencing used whole blood, collected in connection with sensitization to the hapten diphenylcyclopropenone (DPC). These receptor sequences come from a woman between 45 and 60 years old with alopecia areata. Some clones in this sample may be carry-over from other donors' samples. The CDR3 runs from the conserved cysteine through the conserved F or W. D genes are given only for firm matches. Clone size is given for some rows only: seen once, a few or many times, or a class if the clone is expanded.

J	D	size	V	DNA	CDR3
TRBJ2-4	NA	NA	TRBV18	TGTGCCAGCTCACCGGGCTCCCCCAAAAACATTCAGTACTTC	CASSPGSPKNIQYF
TRBJ2-7	NA	many	TRBV5-6	TGTGCCAGCAGCTTTAGTCGGTACGAGCAGTACTTC	CASSFSRYEQYF
TRBJ2-1	TRBD1	few	TRBV4-1	TGCGCCAGCAGCCAAGATGGGACAGGGGCGACCAATGAGCAGTTCTTC	CASSQDGTGATNEQFF
TRBJ2-7	TRBD1	many	TRBV12-3/TRBV12-4	TGTGCCAGCAGTTCCACAGGACAGGCTTCCTACGAGCAGTACTTC	CASSSTGQASYEQYF
TRBJ2-7	TRBD2	few	TRBV6-2/TRBV6-3	TGTGCCAGCAGTTTGCTAGCGGGGAACGAGCAGTACTTC	CASSLLAGNEQYF
TRBJ2-5	NA	NA	TRBV7-7	TGTGCTAGCAGCTTAGGGGCAGGCAGCCAAGAGACCCAGTACTTC	CASSLGAGSQETQYF
TRBJ2-7	NA	few	TRBV7-9	TGTGCCAGCAGCCGCAGGGGAAGCGACGAGCAGTACTTC	CASSRRGSDEQYF
TRBJ1-2	TRBD1	many	TRBV29-1	TGCAGCGTGCAGGGGGCGCGGGAAAACTATGGCTACACCTTC	CSVQGARENYGYTF
TRBJ2-2	NA	many	TRBV7-2	TGTGCCAGCAGCTCCCAAACAGGGTTGAACACCGGGGAGCTGTTTTTT	CASSSQTGLNTGELFF
TRBJ1-1	NA	NA	TRBV4-1	TGCGCCAGCAACCTCCAAGGGGGGAGCACTGAAGCTTTCTTT	CASNLQGGSTEAFF
TRBJ2-3	NA	once	TRBV4-1	TGCGCCAGCAGCCAAGACGGGGGTTTAAGCACAGATACGCAGTATTTT	CASSQDGGLSTDTQYF
TRBJ2-2	TRBD2	few	TRBV29-1	TGCAGCGCCCGACTAGCGGGAGCCGGGGAGCTGTTTTTT	CSARLAGAGELFF
TRBJ2-3	TRBD2	few	TRBV20-1	TGCAGTGCTAGAGTTCCAACTAGCGGGAGCGGCGGTGATACGCAGTATTTT	CSARVPTSGSGGDTQYF
TRBJ2-1	NA	NA	TRBV12-3/TRBV12-4	TGTGCCAGCAGTCCCTCCGCGGGTGAGCAGTTCTTC	CASSPSAGEQFF
TRBJ2-3	NA	few	TRBV10-1	TGCGCCAGCAGTGGCGAAAAGGCGCGAGATACGCAGTATTTT	CASSGEKARDTQYF
TRBJ1-2	NA	many	TRBV14	TGTGCCAGCAGCCAAGAGGGAGGATTGGACTATGGCTACACCTTC	CASSQEGGLDYGYTF
TRBJ2-1	TRBD2	NA	TRBV30	TGTGCCTGGAGTGTACTTCTAGCGGGCGCCAATGAGCAGTTCTTC	CAWSVLLAGANEQFF
TRBJ2-3	NA	many	TRBV20-1	TGCAGTGCTAGAGATCGACTCCGTGGTGCGCAGTATTTT	CSARDRLRGAQYF
TRBJ2-3	NA	few	TRBV12-3/TRBV12-4	TGTGCCAGCAGCCATCCTAGGGGCGGGGGCACAGATACGCAGTATTTT	CASSHPRGGGTDTQYF
TRBJ2-3	NA	few	TRBV5-1	TGCGCCAGCAGCTTGGAGGGACTAGATACGCAGTATTTT	CASSLEGLDTQYF